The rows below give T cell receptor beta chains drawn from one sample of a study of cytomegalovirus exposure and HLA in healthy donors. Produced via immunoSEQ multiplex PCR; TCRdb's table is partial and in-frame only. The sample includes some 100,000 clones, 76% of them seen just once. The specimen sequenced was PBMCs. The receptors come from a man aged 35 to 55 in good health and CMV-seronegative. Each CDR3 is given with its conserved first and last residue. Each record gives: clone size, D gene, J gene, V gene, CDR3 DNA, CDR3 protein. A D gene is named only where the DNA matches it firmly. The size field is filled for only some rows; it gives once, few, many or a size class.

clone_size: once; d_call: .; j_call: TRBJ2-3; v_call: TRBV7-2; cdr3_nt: TGTGCCAGCAGCTTCGAGCGTCCGGATACGCAGTATTTT; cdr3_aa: CASSFERPDTQYF
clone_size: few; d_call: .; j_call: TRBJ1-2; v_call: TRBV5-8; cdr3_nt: TGTGCCAGCAGCTTCGACAGGAACTATGGCTACACCTTC; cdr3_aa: CASSFDRNYGYTF
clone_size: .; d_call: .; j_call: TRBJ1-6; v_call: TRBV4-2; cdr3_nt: TGTGCCAGCAGCCAAGAAGCCAGGCCGGGGAGGTCACCCCTCCACTTT; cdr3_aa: CASSQEARPGRSPLHF
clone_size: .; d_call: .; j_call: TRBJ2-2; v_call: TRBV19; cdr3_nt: TGTGCCAGTAGTATACAGGGGAACACCGGGGAGCTGTTTTTT; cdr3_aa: CASSIQGNTGELFF
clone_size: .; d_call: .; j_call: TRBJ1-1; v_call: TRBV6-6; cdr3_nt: TGTGCCAGCAGGTACCCTGAGGGCTTTGAAGCTTTCTTT; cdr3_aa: CASRYPEGFEAFF
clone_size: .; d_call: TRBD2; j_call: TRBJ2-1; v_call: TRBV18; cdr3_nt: TGTGCCAGCTCACCACCTAAAAACGGACTAGCGGACTACAATGAGCAGTTCTTC; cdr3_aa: CASSPPKNGLADYNEQFF
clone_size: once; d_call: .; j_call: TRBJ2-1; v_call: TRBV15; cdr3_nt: TGTGCCACCAGCAGAGATATCCCCTCCTACAATGAGCAGTTCTTC; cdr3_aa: CATSRDIPSYNEQFF
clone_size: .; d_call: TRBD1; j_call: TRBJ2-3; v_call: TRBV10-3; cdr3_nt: TGTGCCATCAGGAGGGGGCGCGATACAGATACGCAGTATTTT; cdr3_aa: CAIRRGRDTDTQYF
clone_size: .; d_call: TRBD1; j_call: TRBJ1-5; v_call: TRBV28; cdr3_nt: TGTGCCAGCAGTTTATCAGGGGGCCGTGTTCAGCCCCAGCATTTT; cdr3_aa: CASSLSGGRVQPQHF
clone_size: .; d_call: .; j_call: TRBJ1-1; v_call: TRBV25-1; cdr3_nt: TGTGCCACCATTAACAGGGTAGACACTGAAGCTTTCTTT; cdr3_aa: CATINRVDTEAFF
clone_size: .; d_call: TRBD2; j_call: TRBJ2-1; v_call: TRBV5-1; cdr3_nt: TGCGCCAGCAGCCCCGGGACTAGCAATGAGCAGTTCTTC; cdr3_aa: CASSPGTSNEQFF
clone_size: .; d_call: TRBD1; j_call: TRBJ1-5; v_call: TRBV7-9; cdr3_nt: TGTTCCAGCAGCTCAGGGGGCTTCGGCAATCAGCCCCAGCATTTT; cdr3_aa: CSSSSGGFGNQPQHF
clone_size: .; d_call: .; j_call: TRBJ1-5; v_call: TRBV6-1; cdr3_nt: TGTGCCAGCAGTGGTGGACAGAGTAGCAATCAGCCCCAGCATTTT; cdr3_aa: CASSGGQSSNQPQHF
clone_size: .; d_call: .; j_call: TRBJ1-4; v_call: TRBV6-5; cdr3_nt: TGTGCCAGCAGTTACCTGGGGGCGACTGAAAAACTGTTTTTT; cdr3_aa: CASSYLGATEKLFF
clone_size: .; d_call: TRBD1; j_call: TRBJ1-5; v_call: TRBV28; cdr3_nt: TGTGCCAGCAGGACAGGGTCAGGGGTTCAGCCCCAGCATTTT; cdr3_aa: CASRTGSGVQPQHF
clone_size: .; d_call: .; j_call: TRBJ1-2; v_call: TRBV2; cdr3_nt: TGTGCCAGCAGCCAAGACACGTTCTATGGCTACACCTTC; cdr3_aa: CASSQDTFYGYTF
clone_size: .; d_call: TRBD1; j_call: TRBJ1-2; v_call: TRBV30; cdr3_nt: TGTGCCTGGACATATTCAGGGGGAGGCTACACCTTC; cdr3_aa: CAWTYSGGGYTF
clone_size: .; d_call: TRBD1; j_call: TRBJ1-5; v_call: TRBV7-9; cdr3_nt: TGTGCCAGCAGCCCACAGGGGTACAATCAGCCCCAGCATTTT; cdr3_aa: CASSPQGYNQPQHF
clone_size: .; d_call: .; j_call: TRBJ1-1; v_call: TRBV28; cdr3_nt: TGTGCCAGCAGTTTAACTACAGGGTTGGACACTGAAGCTTTCTTT; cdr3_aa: CASSLTTGLDTEAFF
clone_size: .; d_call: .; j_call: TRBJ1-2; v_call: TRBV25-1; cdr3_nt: TGTGCCAGCAGTGAAGCTTCAGGAGGGTATGGCTACACCTTC; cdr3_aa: CASSEASGGYGYTF
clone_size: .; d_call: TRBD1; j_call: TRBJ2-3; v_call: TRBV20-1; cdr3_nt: TGCAGTGCCCCAGGGGGAAATACGCAGTATTTT; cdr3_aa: CSAPGGNTQYF
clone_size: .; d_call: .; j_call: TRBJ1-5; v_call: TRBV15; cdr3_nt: TGTGCCACCAGCAGAGCCCAGGGTCGCAATCAGCCCCAGCATTTT; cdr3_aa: CATSRAQGRNQPQHF
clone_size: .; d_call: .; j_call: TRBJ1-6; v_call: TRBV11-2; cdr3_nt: TGTGCCAGCAACCCCGTGCGGGGGGATTCACCCCTCCACTTT; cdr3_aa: CASNPVRGDSPLHF
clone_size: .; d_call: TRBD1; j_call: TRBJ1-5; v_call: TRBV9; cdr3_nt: TGTGCCAGCAGCTTTGGACAGGTTTATGAGCCCCAGCATTTT; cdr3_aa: CASSFGQVYEPQHF
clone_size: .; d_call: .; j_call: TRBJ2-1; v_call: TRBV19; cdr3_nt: TGTGCCAGTACCACGGGGGTCCATCACAATGAGCAGTTCTTC; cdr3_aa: CASTTGVHHNEQFF
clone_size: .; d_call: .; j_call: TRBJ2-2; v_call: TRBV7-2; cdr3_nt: TGTGCCAGCAGCTTAGTCCTGGAGCCCGGGGAGCTGTTTTTT; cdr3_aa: CASSLVLEPGELFF
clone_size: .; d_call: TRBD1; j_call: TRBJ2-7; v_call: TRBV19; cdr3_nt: TGTGCCAGTAGTATAGGCAGGGGGCTATACGAGCAGTACTTC; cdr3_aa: CASSIGRGLYEQYF
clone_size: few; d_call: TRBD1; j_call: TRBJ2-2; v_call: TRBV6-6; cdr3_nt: TGTGCCAGCAGTTTCGGACAGGGGGACACCGGGGAGCTGTTTTTT; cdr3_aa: CASSFGQGDTGELFF
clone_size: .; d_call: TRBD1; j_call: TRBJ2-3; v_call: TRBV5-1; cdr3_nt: TGCGCCAGCAGCCGGCCGGAGACAGGGGTCCCAGATACGCAGTATTTT; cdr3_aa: CASSRPETGVPDTQYF
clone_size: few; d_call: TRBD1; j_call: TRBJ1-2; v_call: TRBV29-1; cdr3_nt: TGCAGCGTTGGGACAGGGCACTATGGCTACACCTTC; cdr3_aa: CSVGTGHYGYTF
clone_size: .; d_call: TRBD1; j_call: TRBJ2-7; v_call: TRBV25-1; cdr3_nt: TGTGCCAGCAGCCAAACCGGGACAGGGGGCTCCTACGAGCAGTACTTC; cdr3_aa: CASSQTGTGGSYEQYF
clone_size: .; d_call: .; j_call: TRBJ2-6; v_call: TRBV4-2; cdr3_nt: TGTGCCAGCAGCCAAGATCGCGGATCTGGGGCCAACGTCCTGACTTTC; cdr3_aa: CASSQDRGSGANVLTF
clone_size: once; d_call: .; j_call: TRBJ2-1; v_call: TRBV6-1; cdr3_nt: TGTGCCAGCATTGTCGGGAACTACAATGAGCAGTTCTTC; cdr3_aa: CASIVGNYNEQFF
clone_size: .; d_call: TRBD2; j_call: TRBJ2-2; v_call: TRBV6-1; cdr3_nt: TGTGCCGTCGAGACTAGCGGGGGCCCCGGGGAGCTGTTTTTT; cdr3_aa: CAVETSGGPGELFF
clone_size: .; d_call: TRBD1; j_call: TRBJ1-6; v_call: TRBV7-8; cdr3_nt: TGTGCCAGCAGCTTGAGACCGGGACAGGGGAATTCACCCCTCCACTTT; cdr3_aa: CASSLRPGQGNSPLHF
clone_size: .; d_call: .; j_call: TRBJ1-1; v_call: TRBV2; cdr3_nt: TGTGCTGTGAGAGAGGATATCGGCACTGAAGCTTTCTTT; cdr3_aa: CAVREDIGTEAFF
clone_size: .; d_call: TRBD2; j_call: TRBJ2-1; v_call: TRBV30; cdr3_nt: TGTGCCTGGAGTGTATTATGGAGCGGGGGACGTAATGAGCAGTTCTTC; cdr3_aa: CAWSVLWSGGRNEQFF
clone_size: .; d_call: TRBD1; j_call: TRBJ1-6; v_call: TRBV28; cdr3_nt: TGTGCCAGCAGTTCATTGAGGGGGCCCAGTAATTCACCCCTCCACTTT; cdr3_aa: CASSSLRGPSNSPLHF
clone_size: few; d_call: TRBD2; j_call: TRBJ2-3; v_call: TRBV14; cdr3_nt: TGTGCCAGCAGCCAAGATCCTGGACTAGCGGGCGCAGATACGCAGTATTTT; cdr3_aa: CASSQDPGLAGADTQYF
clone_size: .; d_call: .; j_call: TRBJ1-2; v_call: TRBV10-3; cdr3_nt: TGTGCCATCAGTGTTGAACAGGCTAACTATGGCTACACCTTC; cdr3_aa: CAISVEQANYGYTF
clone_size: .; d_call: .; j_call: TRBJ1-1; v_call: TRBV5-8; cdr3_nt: TGTGCCAGCAGCGGACGACAGAGAACGAACACTGAAGCTTTCTTT; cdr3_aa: CASSGRQRTNTEAFF
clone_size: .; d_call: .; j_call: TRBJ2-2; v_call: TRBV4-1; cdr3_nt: TGCGCCAGCAGCCAAGATGTGCGATCAAAGGGGGGGCCTATCGGGGAGCTGTTTTTT; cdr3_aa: CASSQDVRSKGGPIGELFF
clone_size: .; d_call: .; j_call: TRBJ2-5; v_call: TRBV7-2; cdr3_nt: TGTGCCAGCAGCTTAGCGCGGTTGCAGACCCAGTACTTC; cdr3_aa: CASSLARLQTQYF
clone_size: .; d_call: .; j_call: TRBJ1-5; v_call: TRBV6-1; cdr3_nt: TGTGCCAGCAGTGAAGGGGGTAGGGGACAGCCCCAGCATTTT; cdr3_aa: CASSEGGRGQPQHF
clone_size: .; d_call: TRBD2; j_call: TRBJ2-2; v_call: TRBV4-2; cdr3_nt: TGTGCCAGCAGCCAAGCTCTAGCGGGGGGCAACACCGGGGAGCTGTTTTTT; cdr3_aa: CASSQALAGGNTGELFF
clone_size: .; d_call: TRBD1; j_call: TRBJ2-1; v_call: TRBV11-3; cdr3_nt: TGTGCCAGCAGCTTAGGGACAGGCCAATACAATGAGCAGTTCTTC; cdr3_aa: CASSLGTGQYNEQFF
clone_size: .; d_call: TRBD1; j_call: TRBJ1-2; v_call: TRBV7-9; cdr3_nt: TGTTCCAGCAGCTTCCCACAGGGGAACTATGGCTACACCTTC; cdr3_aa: CSSSFPQGNYGYTF
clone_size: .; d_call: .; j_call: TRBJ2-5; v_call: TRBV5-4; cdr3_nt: TGTGCCAGCAGCCCCTCTAGCATATCCAAGGAGACCCAGTACTTC; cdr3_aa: CASSPSSISKETQYF
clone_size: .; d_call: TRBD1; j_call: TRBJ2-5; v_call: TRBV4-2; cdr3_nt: TGTGCCAGCAGCCAACGGACAGGGGAAACCCAGTACTTC; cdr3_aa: CASSQRTGETQYF
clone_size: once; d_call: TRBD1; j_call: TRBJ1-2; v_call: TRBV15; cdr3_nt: TGTGCCACCAGCAGAGATACGGGACAGCTCTATGGCTACACCTTC; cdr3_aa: CATSRDTGQLYGYTF
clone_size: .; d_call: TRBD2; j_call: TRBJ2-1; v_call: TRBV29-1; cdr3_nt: TGCAGCGTAGCTACTAGCGGGGGACCCTACAATGAGCAGTTCTTC; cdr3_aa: CSVATSGGPYNEQFF
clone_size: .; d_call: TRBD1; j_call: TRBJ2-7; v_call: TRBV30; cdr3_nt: TGTGCCTGGAGCCCCGGACAGGACTACGAGCAGTACTTC; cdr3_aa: CAWSPGQDYEQYF
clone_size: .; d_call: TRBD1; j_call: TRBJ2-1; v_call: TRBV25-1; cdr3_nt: TGTGCCAGCAGTGGGAGGACAGGGGCCAGAAATGAGCAGTTCTTC; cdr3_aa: CASSGRTGARNEQFF
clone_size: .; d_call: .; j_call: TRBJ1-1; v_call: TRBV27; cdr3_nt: TGTGCCAGCAGGGAACAGGGTTACACTGAAGCTTTCTTT; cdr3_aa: CASREQGYTEAFF
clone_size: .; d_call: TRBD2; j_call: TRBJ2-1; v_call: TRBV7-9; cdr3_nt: TGTGCCAGCAGCTACCTAGCGGGGCCCTACAATGAGCAGTTCTTC; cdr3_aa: CASSYLAGPYNEQFF
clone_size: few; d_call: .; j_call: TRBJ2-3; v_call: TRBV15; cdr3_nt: TGTGCCACCAGCTGGGTGAGGGGGGGCGGAGATACGCAGTATTTT; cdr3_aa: CATSWVRGGGDTQYF